This entry lists 9 T cell receptor beta chains sequenced from one sample in a study of blood T cell repertoires in COVID-19. Assay: immunoSEQ multiplex PCR; the TCRdb copy retains only in-frame clones and omits some. Here the sample spans 380,000 or so clones, about 89% being singletons. The source material was PBMCs or T cells enriched from blood (not recorded which). These receptors originate from a man aged 25-40 years who had recovered from COVID-19.

The CDR3 loop reads CASSKVGTGGRGTEAFF. The CDR3 bases are TGTGCCAGCAGCAAAGTGGGAACAGGGGGCCGGGGCACTGAAGCTTTCTTT. The chain combines TRBV21-1 with TRBJ1-1; no DNA check was done on the table's D call, TRBD1. TRBV21-1 is annotated as a pseudogene. This CDR3 contains 17 residues.

The chain carries TRBV7-9 and TRBJ2-2; D unclear. Germline V CDR1 and CDR2: SEHNR, FQNEAQ (reference sequence). Trimming stripped 5 bases from V and 9 bases from J, with 7 bases between. The CDR3 runs to 11 residues. Written as DNA, the CDR3 is TGTGCCAGCAGCCCTACCCGGGAGCTGTTTTTT. Its translation is CASSPTRELFF.

The chain employs TRBV9 and TRBJ2-1; TRBD2 might be the D (6 bases). There are 13 residues in the CDR3. With 1 base removed from V and 8 bases from J, the gap between germline ends came to 10 bases. CDR1 and CDR2 from the germline V gene are SGDLS and YYNGEE. The CDR3 bases are TGTGCCAGCAGCGTAAACCCGGGGGATGAGCAGTTCTTC. Residues: CASSVNPGDEQFF.

The chain couples TRBV7-2 to TRBJ2-6; 7 nucleotides line up with TRBD1. The germline gives CDR1 SGHTA, CDR2 FQGNSA. This CDR3 comprises 19 residues. V was clipped by 5 bases and J by 1 base; unmatched bases: 14. CDR3 sequence (DNA): TGTGCCAGCAGCGAGGGACCGGGACAGCAGAGTTCTGGGGCCAACGTCCTGACTTTC. This sequence encodes CASSEGPGQQSSGANVLTF.

The gene calls are TRBV6-1 and TRBJ2-7; 8 bases line up with TRBD1. This CDR3 region has 15 residues. With 1 base clipped from V and 2 bases from J, the junction kept 4 bases outside the gene matches. Germline V gene data show CDR1 as MNHNS and CDR2 as SASEGT. CDR3 sequence (DNA): TGTGCCAGCAGTGAAGATGGGACAGGTCCCTACGAGCAGTACTTC. Amino acid sequence: CASSEDGTGPYEQYF.

The chain is built from TRBV30 and TRBJ1-2; D remains unclear. The CDR3 is 11 residues long. V dropped 7 bases and J dropped 7 bases, with 13 bases sitting between them. Germline CDR1 reads GTSNPN; CDR2 reads SVGIG (reference sequence). The CDR3, as DNA: TGTGCCTCGATACTTCCTATTGGCTACACCTTC. Its translation: CASILPIGYTF.

On this clone itself: The sample holds other DNA sequences that translate to the same CDR3. This chain connects TRBV9 to TRBJ2-7; 8 bases align to TRBD1. Trimming removed 2 bases from V and 3 bases from J; junction bases left unmatched: 4. The CDR3 covers 14 residues. Germline V CDR1 and CDR2: SGDLS, YYNGEE. Here the CDR3 reads CASSVGQGNYEQYF. The CDR3 nucleotides read TGTGCCAGCAGCGTTGGACAGGGTAACTACGAGCAGTACTTC.

The V call is TRBV25-1, the J call TRBJ2-3; D possibly corresponds to TRBD2 (5 bases). Deletions cut 0 bases from V and 2 bases from J, with 9 bases between. CDR1 is MGHDK and CDR2 is SYGVNS in the germline V gene. The CDR3 spans 15 residues. CDR3 bases: TGTGCCAGCAGTGAATACGAGGGTTTCACAGATACGCAGTATTTT. Residues: CASSEYEGFTDTQYF. Using reference TRBV25-1 and TRBJ2-3 for the parts outside the CDR3, the full variable domain is EADIYQTPRYLVIGTGKKITLECSQTMGHDKMYWYQQDPGMELHLIHYSYGVNSTEKGDLSSESTVSRIRTEHFPLTLESARPSHTSQYLCASSEYEGFTDTQYFGPGTRLTVL.

This chain uses TRBV5-4 with TRBJ1-2; D is possibly TRBD1 (5 bases). The length of the CDR3 is 15 residues. The V end was cut by 4 bases, the J end by 4 bases, with 17 bases between. The germline gives CDR1 SGHNT, CDR2 YYREEE (reference sequence). CDR3: CASSQQDGSGYGYTF. CDR3 bases: TGTGCCAGCAGCCAACAGGACGGATCTGGCTATGGCTACACCTTC.